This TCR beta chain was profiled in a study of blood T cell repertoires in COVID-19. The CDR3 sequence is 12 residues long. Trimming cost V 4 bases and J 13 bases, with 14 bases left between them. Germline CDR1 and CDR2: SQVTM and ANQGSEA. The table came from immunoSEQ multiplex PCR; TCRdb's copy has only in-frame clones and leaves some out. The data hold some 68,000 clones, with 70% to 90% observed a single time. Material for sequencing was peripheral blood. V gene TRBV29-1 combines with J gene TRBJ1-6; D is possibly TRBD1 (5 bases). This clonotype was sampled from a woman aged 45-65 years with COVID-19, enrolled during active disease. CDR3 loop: CSVGGPGEPLHF. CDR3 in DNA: TGCAGCGTTGGGGGCCCGGGGGAGCCCCTCCACTTT.